This T cell receptor beta chain is drawn from a study of blood T cells in healthy people across ages. Using a J-beta primer mix together with a sample-barcoded 5' primer, a second PCR was run for about 7 to 12 cycles. TCRdb processed the 5' RACE reads anew with MiXCR; each CDR3 protein has one entry. The sample yields around 600,000 distinct CDR3 sequences, around 48% seen once. The TCR originated in an older man in good health. Sample: blood.

CDR3 DNA: TGTGCCAGTCGCCAGGGGCCCAACTATGGCTACACCTTC. Translation gives CASRQGPNYGYTF. This chain links TRBV19 with TRBJ1-2; TRBD1 is a possible D gene (6 bases). The CDR3 totals 13 residues. V dropped 8 bases and J dropped 2 bases, with 12 bases sitting between them. The germline V gene has CDR1 LNHDA and CDR2 SQIVND (reference sequence). The whole variable domain, remainder taken from reference TRBV19 and TRBJ1-2, is DGGITQSPKYLFRKEGQNVTLSCEQNLNHDAMYWYRQDPGQGLRLIYYSQIVNDFQKGDIAEGYSVSREKKESFPLTVTSAQKNPTAFYLCASRQGPNYGYTFGSGTRLTVV.